This T cell receptor beta chain was captured by sequencing in a study of cytomegalovirus exposure and HLA in healthy donors. Looked up from germline, CDR1 is SGDLS and CDR2 is YYNGEE. The CDR3 sequence is 16 residues long. V was cut by 2 bases and J by 4 bases, with 15 bases left in between. TCRdb keeps only in-frame clones here, not all; method: immunoSEQ multiplex PCR. The table has about 120,000 clones, roughly 90% seen once. The chain combines TRBV9 with TRBJ1-4; tentatively, D is TRBD1 (5 bases). The sequence was collected from a woman under 30 in good health and CMV-seropositive. Sequenced input: PBMCs. In nucleotides, the CDR3 is TGTGCCAGCAGCGTCGGACCCGCAGGGTATAATGAAAAACTGTTTTTT. It specifies CASSVGPAGYNEKLFF. Full variable domain (outside the CDR3, taken from reference TRBV9 and TRBJ1-4): DSGVTQTPKHLITATGQRVTLRCSPRSGDLSVYWYQQSLDQGLQFLIQYYNGEERAKGNILERFSAQQFPDLHSELNLSSLELGDSALYFCASSVGPAGYNEKLFFGSGTQLSVL.